The T cell receptor (beta chain) under discussion was sequenced for a study of spatial heterogeneity in lung cancer. This CDR3 comprises 14 residues. CDR1 is SGHVS and CDR2 is FQNEAQ in the germline V gene. The J segment lost 3 bases and the V segment lost 5 bases, leaving 6 bases of the junction unmatched. A single record per CDR3 protein comes from TCRdb applying MiXCR to the 5' RACE reads. In the table there are around 92,000 distinct CDR3 sequences, around 12% of which are singletons. As for time point: sample taken at primary tumor resection. The chain has TRBV7-8 and TRBJ1-2, with 7 bases that match TRBD1. The receptor was derived from a male donor with early-stage non-small cell lung cancer. The sequenced sample was PBMCs, obtained at surgery. The CDR3 protein is CASSRNTGDYGYTF. The CDR3 coding sequence is TGTGCCAGCAGCCGAAACACAGGGGACTATGGCTACACCTTC.